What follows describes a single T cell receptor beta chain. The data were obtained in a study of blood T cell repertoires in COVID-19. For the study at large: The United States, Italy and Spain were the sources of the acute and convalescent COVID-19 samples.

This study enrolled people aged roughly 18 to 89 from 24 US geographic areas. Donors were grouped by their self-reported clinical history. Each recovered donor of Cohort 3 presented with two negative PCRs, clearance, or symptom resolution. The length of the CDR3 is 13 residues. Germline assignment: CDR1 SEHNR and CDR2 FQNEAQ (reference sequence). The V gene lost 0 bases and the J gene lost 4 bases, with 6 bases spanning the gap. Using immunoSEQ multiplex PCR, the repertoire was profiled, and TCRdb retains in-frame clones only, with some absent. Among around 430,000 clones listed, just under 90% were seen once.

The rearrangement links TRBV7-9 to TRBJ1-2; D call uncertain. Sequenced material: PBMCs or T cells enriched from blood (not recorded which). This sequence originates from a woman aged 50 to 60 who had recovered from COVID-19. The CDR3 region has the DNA TGTGCCAGCAGCTTAGCACAGCTCTATGGCTACACCTTC. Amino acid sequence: CASSLAQLYGYTF.